These T cell receptor beta chains were read from a single sample in a study of T cell responses to AZD1222 COVID-19 vaccine. Sequenced by immunoSEQ multiplex PCR; TCRdb stores in-frame clones only, minus some. The sample holds 240,000 or so clones, approximately 95% seen once. The sequencing used peripheral blood, collected on day 0 of AZD1222 vaccination. These TCRs come from an adult in good health. The CDR3 runs from the conserved cysteine through the conserved F or W. The order of the fields is V gene, J gene, D gene, CDR3 length, clone size, CDR3 DNA, CDR3 protein. The D gene is left open where the match is weak. Clone size is shown for a subset of rows, as once, few, many or a class of expanded clone.

TRBV2,TRBJ1-2,TRBD1,14,NA,TGTGCCAGCAGTGAAGACAGGGGTTCGTGGGGCTACACCTTC,CASSEDRGSWGYTF
TRBV28,TRBJ1-1,NA,15,once,TGTGCCAGCAGTTTATTGGGGGGCGCGGACACTGAAGCTTTCTTT,CASSLLGGADTEAFF
TRBV11-2,TRBJ2-5,NA,15,NA,TGTGCCAGCAGATCTAACTCCCCGTACCAAGAGACCCAGTACTTC,CASRSNSPYQETQYF
TRBV4-1,TRBJ2-3,NA,14,NA,TGCGCCAGCAGCCAAGAGGGGGCGAGGGATACGCAGTATTTT,CASSQEGARDTQYF
TRBV5-4,TRBJ2-3,TRBD2,17,NA,TGTGCCAGCAGCTTGACGGCGGGGGGCCCGAGCACAGATACGCAGTATTTT,CASSLTAGGPSTDTQYF
TRBV6-5,TRBJ1-6,NA,13,NA,TGTGCCAGCAGCGGACGGCTTAATTCACCCCTCCACTTT,CASSGRLNSPLHF
TRBV6-1,TRBJ2-7,NA,14,NA,TGTGCCAGCTTTCGAGGGGACTTGCCCTACGAGCAGTACTTC,CASFRGDLPYEQYF
TRBV5-1,TRBJ1-5,NA,14,NA,TGCGCCAGCAGCCTTGGGACTCCAAATCAGCCCCAGCATTTT,CASSLGTPNQPQHF
TRBV5-1,TRBJ1-1,NA,13,NA,TGCGCCAGCAGCTTGGACCCGCGGGACGGGGCTTTCTTT,CASSLDPRDGAFF
TRBV3-1/TRBV3-2,TRBJ2-7,TRBD1,15,NA,TGTGCCAGCAGCCATGAAGCAGACAGGGGGCGCGAGCAGTACTTC,CASSHEADRGREQYF
TRBV28,TRBJ1-6,NA,13,NA,TGTGCCAGCATTAGGGGGGAGGGTTCACCCCTCCACTTT,CASIRGEGSPLHF
TRBV9,TRBJ2-7,TRBD2,13,NA,TGTGCCAGCAGCCCCGACGGGGGGTACGAGCAGTACTTC,CASSPDGGYEQYF
TRBV6-2/TRBV6-3,TRBJ1-6,TRBD1,14,NA,TGTGCCAGCAGCGGGACAGCCTATAATTCACCCCTCCACTTT,CASSGTAYNSPLHF
TRBV28,TRBJ1-2,TRBD1,13,NA,TGTGCCAGCAGTCTAGGACAGGGGTATGGCTACACCTTC,CASSLGQGYGYTF
TRBV4-3,TRBJ1-1,TRBD1,14,NA,TGCGCCAGCAGCCAAGGACAGGGAGGGACTGAAGCTTTCTTT,CASSQGQGGTEAFF
TRBV4-2,TRBJ2-7,NA,13,NA,TGTGCCAGCAGCCGAGGAGGAATCTACGAGCAGTACTTC,CASSRGGIYEQYF
TRBV15,TRBJ1-2,NA,15,NA,TGTGCCACCAGCACCCGACAGGCCGGGTATGATGGCTACACCTTC,CATSTRQAGYDGYTF
TRBV28,TRBJ1-1,NA,12,NA,TGTGCCAGCAGTTTGTCGGCACCGGAAGCTTTCTTT,CASSLSAPEAFF
TRBV12-5,TRBJ2-3,TRBD2,15,NA,TGTGCTAGTGGTTTGGAGGGGACTAGCCGGGATACGCAGTATTTT,CASGLEGTSRDTQYF
TRBV12-3/TRBV12-4,TRBJ1-1,NA,11,NA,TGTGCCAGCAGCCCTGCAAACGAAGCTTTCTTT,CASSPANEAFF
TRBV7-2,TRBJ1-5,NA,12,NA,TGTGCCAGCCAGGGTGACAATCAGCCCCAGCATTTT,CASQGDNQPQHF
TRBV27,TRBJ1-2,NA,13,NA,TGTGCCAGCAGTTTAAGGACAAACTATGGCTACACCTTC,CASSLRTNYGYTF
TRBV5-1,TRBJ1-4,NA,13,once,TGCGCCAGCAGAGAGGCTATCCCGGAAAAACTGTTTTTT,CASREAIPEKLFF
TRBV27,TRBJ2-1,TRBD2,14,NA,TGTGCCAGCAGTAATAGCGGGGGGAGCAATGAGCAGTTCTTC,CASSNSGGSNEQFF
TRBV20-1,TRBJ1-1,NA,10,NA,TGCAGTGCTAGGCCAGAGGACGGAGCCTTT,CSARPEDGAF
TRBV5-1,TRBJ2-1,TRBD2,15,NA,TGCGCCAGCAGCGGTGGGACTAGCGGGGGATATGAGCAGTTCTTC,CASSGGTSGGYEQFF
TRBV5-1,TRBJ1-1,NA,14,NA,TGCGCCAGCAGCTTACGCGTTATGAACACTGAAGCTTTCTTT,CASSLRVMNTEAFF
TRBV24-1,TRBJ2-3,TRBD1,14,once,TGTGCCACCGGGGGACAGGGGGACACAGATACGCAGTATTTT,CATGGQGDTDTQYF
TRBV7-2,TRBJ1-5,TRBD1,15,NA,TGTGCCAGCAGCCCGTGGACAGGGTCGAATCAGCCCCAGCATTTT,CASSPWTGSNQPQHF
TRBV9,TRBJ1-1,NA,16,NA,TGTGCCAGCAGCCCGGTTCCGGGGGCGGGGAACACTGAAGCTTTCTTT,CASSPVPGAGNTEAFF
TRBV21-1,TRBJ2-7,NA,15,NA,TGTGCCAGCCGACCCGAAGGACTAGCGGGAGAACATCAGTACTTC,CASRPEGLAGEHQYF
TRBV6-5,TRBJ1-6,NA,14,NA,TGTGCCAGCACCAACGGGCTTAATAATTCACCCCTCCACTTT,CASTNGLNNSPLHF
TRBV28,TRBJ1-2,NA,14,NA,TGTGCCAGCTTTGGCGCAGGGTGGACCTATGGCTACACCTTC,CASFGAGWTYGYTF
TRBV19,TRBJ2-2,TRBD2,15,once,TGTGCCAGTAGTATTCTAGCGGGAGGGACCGGGGAGCTGTTTTTT,CASSILAGGTGELFF
TRBV21-1,TRBJ1-6,NA,15,NA,TGTGCCAGCAGCAAAGGGGACACTGAACATTCACCCCTCCACTTT,CASSKGDTEHSPLHF
TRBV23-1,TRBJ2-1,TRBD2,20,NA,TGCGCCAGCAGTCAACCGGGACTAGCGGGGGTTATCTGCTCCTACAATGAGCAGTTCTTC,CASSQPGLAGVICSYNEQFF
TRBV10-3,TRBJ2-1,TRBD2,16,NA,TGTGCCATCAGTGAACGAGGACTAGCTAAAGGCAATGAGCAGTTCTTC,CAISERGLAKGNEQFF
TRBV24-1,TRBJ1-5,TRBD1,16,NA,TGTGCCACCAGTGACCCTGGACAGGGGGCAGGACAGCCCCAGCATTTT,CATSDPGQGAGQPQHF
TRBV7-6,TRBJ1-6,TRBD1,15,NA,TGTGCCAGCAGCCAGAGGGGACAGCCTAATTCACCCCTCCACTTT,CASSQRGQPNSPLHF
TRBV19,TRBJ2-7,TRBD1,15,NA,TGTGCCAGTAGTCTTTCGACAGGGGGGATATACGAGCAGTACTTC,CASSLSTGGIYEQYF
TRBV30,TRBJ2-3,NA,15,NA,TGTGCCTGGAGCGCAGGGATGGGGGACACAGATACGCAGTATTTT,CAWSAGMGDTDTQYF
TRBV27,TRBJ2-7,TRBD2,20,NA,TGTGCCAGTTTTTTTCCATGGACTAGCGGGAGTCTTTGGGATTCCTACGAGCAGTACTTC,CASFFPWTSGSLWDSYEQYF
TRBV6-5,TRBJ1-3,NA,16,NA,TGTGCCAGCAGTTACAATCGGGGGGCGACTGGAAACACCATATATTTT,CASSYNRGATGNTIYF
TRBV9,TRBJ2-3,NA,14,NA,TGTGCCAGCGGCCAGAGGACGGAAGCAGATACGCAGTATTTT,CASGQRTEADTQYF
TRBV11-1,TRBJ2-2,NA,14,NA,TGTGCCAGCAGCTTAACAGGGTGGGCCGGGGAGCTGTTTTTT,CASSLTGWAGELFF
TRBV28,TRBJ2-7,TRBD2,15,NA,TGTGCCAGCAGTATAATCAGCGGGAGGCCTGACGAGCAGTACTTC,CASSIISGRPDEQYF
TRBV28,TRBJ1-2,TRBD1,12,NA,TGTGCCAGCAGTCGGGACAGCTATGGCTACACCTTC,CASSRDSYGYTF
TRBV7-9,TRBJ1-2,NA,13,NA,TGTGCCAGCAGCTTAATCGCTGGGGATGGCTACACCTTC,CASSLIAGDGYTF
TRBV7-8,TRBJ2-7,TRBD2,14,few,TGTGCCAGCAGCTACCGGGCCCTCGGGGGGGAGCAGTACTTC,CASSYRALGGEQYF
TRBV28,TRBJ2-7,NA,14,NA,TGTGCCAGCAGTGGGTTTAGCGGCTCCTACGAGCAGTACTTC,CASSGFSGSYEQYF
TRBV6-5,TRBJ2-5,NA,14,NA,TGTGCCAGCACCACGTGGGGGGTGGGTGAGACCCAGTACTTC,CASTTWGVGETQYF
TRBV5-1,TRBJ2-2,NA,15,NA,TGCGCCAGCAGCCCCGACCAAGCCCGGGGCGGGGAGCTGTTTTTT,CASSPDQARGGELFF
TRBV9,TRBJ2-3,NA,15,NA,TGTGCCAGCAGCGTAGCCAGTACCAGCACAGATACGCAGTATTTT,CASSVASTSTDTQYF